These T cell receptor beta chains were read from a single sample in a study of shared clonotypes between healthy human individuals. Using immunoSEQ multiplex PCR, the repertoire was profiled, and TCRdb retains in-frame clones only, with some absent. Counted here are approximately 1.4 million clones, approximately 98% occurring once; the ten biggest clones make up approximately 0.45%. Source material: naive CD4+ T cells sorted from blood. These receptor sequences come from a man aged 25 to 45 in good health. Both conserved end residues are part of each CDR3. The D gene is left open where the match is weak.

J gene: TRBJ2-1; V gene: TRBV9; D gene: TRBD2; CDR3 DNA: TGTGCCAGCAGCGTGAGGGCGGGAGTGGGCAATGAGCAGTTCTTC; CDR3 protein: CASSVRAGVGNEQFF
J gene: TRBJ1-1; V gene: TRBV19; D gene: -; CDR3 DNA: TGTGCCAGTACCCAGAGGAAGGGCACTGAAGCTTTCTTT; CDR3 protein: CASTQRKGTEAFF
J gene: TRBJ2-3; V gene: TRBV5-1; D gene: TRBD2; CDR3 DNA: TGCGCCAGCAGCTCCGGGGGACTAGCGGGAGGAATCACAGATACGCAGTATTTT; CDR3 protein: CASSSGGLAGGITDTQYF
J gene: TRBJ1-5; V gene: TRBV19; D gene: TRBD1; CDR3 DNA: TGTGCCAGTACCACCAGGGGGCCTCAGCCCCAGCATTTT; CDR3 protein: CASTTRGPQPQHF
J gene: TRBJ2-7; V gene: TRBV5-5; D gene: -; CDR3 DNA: TGTGCCAGCAGCCGGATTGAATACGAGCAGTACTTC; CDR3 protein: CASSRIEYEQYF
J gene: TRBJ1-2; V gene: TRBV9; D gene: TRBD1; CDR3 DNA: TGTGCCAGCAGCTTAGGACAGGGCAACTATGGCTACACCTTC; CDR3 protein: CASSLGQGNYGYTF
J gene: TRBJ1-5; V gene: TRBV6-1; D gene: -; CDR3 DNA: TGTGCCAGCAGTGAAAGAGGGTTAGTCAATCAGCCCCAGCATTTT; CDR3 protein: CASSERGLVNQPQHF
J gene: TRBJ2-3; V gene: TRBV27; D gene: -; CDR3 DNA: TGTGCCAGCAGTTATTCTAGCGACACAGATACGCAGTATTTT; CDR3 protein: CASSYSSDTDTQYF
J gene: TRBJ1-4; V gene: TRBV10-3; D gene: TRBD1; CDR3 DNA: TGTGCCATCAGCGGGACAGCTAATGGAAAACTGTTTTTT; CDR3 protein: CAISGTANGKLFF
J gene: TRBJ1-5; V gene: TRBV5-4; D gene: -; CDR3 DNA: TGTGCCAGCAGCTTGGATAGTACTCAGCCCCAGCATTTT; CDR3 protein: CASSLDSTQPQHF
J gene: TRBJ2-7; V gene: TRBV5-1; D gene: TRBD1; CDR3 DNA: TGCGCCAGCAGATCCGGACAGGCGTACTACGAGCAGTACTTC; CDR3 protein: CASRSGQAYYEQYF
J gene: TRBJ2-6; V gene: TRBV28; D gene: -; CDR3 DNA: TGTGCCAGCAGATTCAGAACCTCTGGGGCCAACGTCCTGACTTTC; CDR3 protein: CASRFRTSGANVLTF
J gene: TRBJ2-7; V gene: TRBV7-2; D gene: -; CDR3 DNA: TGTGCCAGCAGCTTGCTAGCTTTCGAGCAGTACTTC; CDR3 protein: CASSLLAFEQYF
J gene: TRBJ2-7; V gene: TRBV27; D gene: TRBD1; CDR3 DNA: TGTGCCAGCAGTTTTAGCCGGGACAGGGGCTACGAGCAGTACTTC; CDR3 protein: CASSFSRDRGYEQYF
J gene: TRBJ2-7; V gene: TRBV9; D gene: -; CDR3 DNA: TGTGCCAGCAGCGTAGCTACATGGGCTCTCGAGCAGTACTTC; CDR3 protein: CASSVATWALEQYF
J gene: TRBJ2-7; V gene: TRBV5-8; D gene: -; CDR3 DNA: TGTGCCAGCAGCCCGGGCGGGATGACACGGGAGCAGTACTTC; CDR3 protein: CASSPGGMTREQYF
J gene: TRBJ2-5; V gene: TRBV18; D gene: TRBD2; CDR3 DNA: TGTGCCAGCTCACCTCCGAGGCTAGCGGGAGAGGGCGAAGAGACCCAGTACTTC; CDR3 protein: CASSPPRLAGEGEETQYF
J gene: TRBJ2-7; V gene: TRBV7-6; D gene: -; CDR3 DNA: TGTGCCAGCAGCCCGCGGACAGCGATGAAAACCTACGAGCAGTACTTC; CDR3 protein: CASSPRTAMKTYEQYF
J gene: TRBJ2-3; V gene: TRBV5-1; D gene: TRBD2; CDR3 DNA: TGCGCCAGCAGCCCTCGACTAGCGGTTAGCACAGATACGCAGTATTTT; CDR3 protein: CASSPRLAVSTDTQYF
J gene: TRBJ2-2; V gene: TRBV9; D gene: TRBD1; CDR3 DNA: TGTGCCAGCAGCCAAAAGACAGGGGATCCCGACACCGGGGAGCTGTTTTTT; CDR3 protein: CASSQKTGDPDTGELFF
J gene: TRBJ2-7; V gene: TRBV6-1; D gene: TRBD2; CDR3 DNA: TGTGCCAGCAGTGAAATCGGACTAGCGGGAGGCGAGCAGTACTTC; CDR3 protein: CASSEIGLAGGEQYF
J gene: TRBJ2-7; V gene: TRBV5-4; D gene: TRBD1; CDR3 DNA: TGTGCCAGCAGCTCCGAGTGGAGGACAGGGGGCGAGCAGTACTTC; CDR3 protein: CASSSEWRTGGEQYF